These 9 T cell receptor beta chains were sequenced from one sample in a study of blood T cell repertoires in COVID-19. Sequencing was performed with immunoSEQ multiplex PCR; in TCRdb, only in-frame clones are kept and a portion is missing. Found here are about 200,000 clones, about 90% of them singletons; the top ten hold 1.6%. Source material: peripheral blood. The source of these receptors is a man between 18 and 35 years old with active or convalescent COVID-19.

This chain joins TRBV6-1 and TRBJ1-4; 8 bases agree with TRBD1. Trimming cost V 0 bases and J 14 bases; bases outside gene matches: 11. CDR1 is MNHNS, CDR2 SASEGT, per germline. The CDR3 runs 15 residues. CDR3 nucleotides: TGTGCCAGCAGTGAAGCGCAGGACAGGGTTTATATTCTGTTTTTT. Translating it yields CASSEAQDRVYILFF.

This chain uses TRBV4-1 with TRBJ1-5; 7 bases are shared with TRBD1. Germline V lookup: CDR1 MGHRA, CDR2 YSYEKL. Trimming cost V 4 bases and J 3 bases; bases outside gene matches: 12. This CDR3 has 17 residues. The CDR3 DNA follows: TGCGCCAGCAGCCCCCAACGTGGGACAGCCGACAATCAGCCCCAGCATTTT. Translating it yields CASSPQRGTADNQPQHF.

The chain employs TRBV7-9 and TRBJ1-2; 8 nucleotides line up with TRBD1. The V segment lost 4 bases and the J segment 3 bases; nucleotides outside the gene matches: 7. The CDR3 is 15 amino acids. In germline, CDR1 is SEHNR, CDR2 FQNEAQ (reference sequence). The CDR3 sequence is CASSSITGGHYGYTF. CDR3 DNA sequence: TGTGCCAGCAGCTCGATTACAGGGGGGCACTATGGCTACACCTTC. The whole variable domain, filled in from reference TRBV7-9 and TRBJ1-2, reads DTGVSQNPRHKITKRGQNVTFRCDPISEHNRLYWYRQTLGQGPEFLTYFQNEAQLEKSRLLSDRFSAERPKGSFSTLEIQRTEQGDSAMYLCASSSITGGHYGYTFGSGTRLTVV.

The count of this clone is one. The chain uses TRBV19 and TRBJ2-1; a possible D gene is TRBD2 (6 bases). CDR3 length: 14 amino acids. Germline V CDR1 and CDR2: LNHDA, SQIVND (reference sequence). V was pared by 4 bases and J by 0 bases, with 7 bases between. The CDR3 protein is CASSTGSSYNEQFF. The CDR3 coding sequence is TGTGCCAGTAGTACCGGGAGCTCCTACAATGAGCAGTTCTTC.

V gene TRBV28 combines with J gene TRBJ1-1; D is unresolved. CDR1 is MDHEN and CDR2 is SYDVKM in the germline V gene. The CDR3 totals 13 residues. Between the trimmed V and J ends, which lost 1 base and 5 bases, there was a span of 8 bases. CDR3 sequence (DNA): TGTGCCAGCAGTTTATCTTCGGGTACTGAAGCTTTCTTT. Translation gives CASSLSSGTEAFF.

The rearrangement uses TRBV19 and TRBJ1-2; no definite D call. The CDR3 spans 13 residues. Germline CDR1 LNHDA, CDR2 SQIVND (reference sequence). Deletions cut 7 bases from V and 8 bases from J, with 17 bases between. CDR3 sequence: CASTTIPGGGYTF. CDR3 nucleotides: TGTGCCAGTACCACAATACCTGGAGGAGGCTACACCTTC.

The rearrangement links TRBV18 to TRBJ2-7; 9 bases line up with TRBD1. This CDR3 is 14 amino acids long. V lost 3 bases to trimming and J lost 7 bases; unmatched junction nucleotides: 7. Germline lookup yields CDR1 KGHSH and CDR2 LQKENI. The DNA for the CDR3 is TGTGCCAGCTCACCGGGACAGGGCTTGAGGGAGCAGTACTTC. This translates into CASSPGQGLREQYF.

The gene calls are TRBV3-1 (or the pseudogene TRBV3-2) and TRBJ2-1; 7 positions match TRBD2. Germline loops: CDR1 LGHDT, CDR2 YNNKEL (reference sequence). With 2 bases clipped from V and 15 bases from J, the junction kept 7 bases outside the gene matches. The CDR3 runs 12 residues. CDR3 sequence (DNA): TGTGCCAGCAGCCAATTGAGGGAGGGCCCGTTCTTC. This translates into CASSQLREGPFF.

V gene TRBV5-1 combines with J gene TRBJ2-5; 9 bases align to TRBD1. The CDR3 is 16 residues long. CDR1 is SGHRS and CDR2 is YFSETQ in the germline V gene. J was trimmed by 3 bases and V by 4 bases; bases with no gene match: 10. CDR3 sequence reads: CASSPGQGVGEETQYF. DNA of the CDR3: TGCGCCAGCAGCCCGGGACAGGGAGTGGGGGAAGAGACCCAGTACTTC.